The TCR beta chain described here comes from a study of T-cell memory formation after mild COVID-19. With 4 bases clipped from V and 0 bases from J, the junction kept 9 bases outside the gene matches. Germline V gene data show CDR1 as SEHNR and CDR2 as FQNEAQ (reference sequence). This CDR3 spans 18 amino acids. This clonotype was seen more than once but under ten times. TCRdb processed the 5' RACE reads anew with MiXCR; each CDR3 protein has one entry. The data contain 120,000 to 150,000 distinct CDR3 sequences, over 6% of them singletons. The chain has TRBV7-9 and TRBJ2-7; 13 bases match TRBD2. Sequenced material: PBMCs or a T cell subset sorted from them (not recorded which). The receptor was isolated from an adult woman who had mild COVID-19 (a few samples of this study predate the infection). Cell type and time point are not known. The DNA for the CDR3 is TGTGCCAGCAGCTGGGGACTAGCGGGGACCGGAAGCTCCTACGAGCAGTACTTC. Translation: CASSWGLAGTGSSYEQYF.